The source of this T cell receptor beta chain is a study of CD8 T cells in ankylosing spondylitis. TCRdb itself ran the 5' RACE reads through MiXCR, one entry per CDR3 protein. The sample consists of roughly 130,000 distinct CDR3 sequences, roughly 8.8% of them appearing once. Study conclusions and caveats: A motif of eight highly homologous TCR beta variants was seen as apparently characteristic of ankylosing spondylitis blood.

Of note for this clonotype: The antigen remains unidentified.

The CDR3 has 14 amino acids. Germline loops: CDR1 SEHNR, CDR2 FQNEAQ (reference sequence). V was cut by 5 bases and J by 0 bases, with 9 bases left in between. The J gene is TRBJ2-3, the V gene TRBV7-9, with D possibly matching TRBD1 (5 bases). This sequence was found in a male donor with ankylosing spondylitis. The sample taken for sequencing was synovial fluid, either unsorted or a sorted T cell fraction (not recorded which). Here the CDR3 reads CASSQQVSTDTQYF. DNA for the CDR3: TGTGCCAGCAGCCAACAGGTCAGCACAGATACGCAGTATTTT.